This passage covers 30 T cell receptor beta chains from one sample sequenced in a study of T cells in Graves' hyperthyroidism and ophthalmopathy. RNA transcripts served as the template for amplifying TCR beta CDR3 regions. HTBI primers were employed in a first-round RT-PCR of the TCR CDR3. TCRdb re-analysed the multiplex PCR reads in MiXCR, keeping a single row per CDR3 protein. This sample has some 490,000 distinct CDR3 sequences, with about 20% found just once. The sequenced sample was blood. The receptors here all came from a woman aged 65 to 85 with Graves' ophthalmopathy.

This clonotype was observed a handful of times. The V gene is TRBV12-5, the J gene TRBJ2-2, with 9 positions matching TRBD1. The V gene end was trimmed by 2 bases and the J gene end by 4 bases; junction bases not matched to a gene: 5. The CDR3 has 16 amino acids. Per the germline V gene, CDR1 is LGHNT and CDR2 is FRNRAP. The CDR3 sequence: CASGLYGTGITGELFF. The DNA of the CDR3 is TGTGCTAGTGGTTTGTACGGGACAGGGATCACCGGGGAGCTGTTTTTT.

This clonotype was counted ten times or more. V usage is TRBV6-1 and J usage is TRBJ1-1; the D is unclear. From germline, CDR1 is MNHNS and CDR2 SASEGT. The CDR3 consists of 17 residues. V lost 5 bases to trimming and J lost 4 bases, with 23 bases between them. CDR3 in amino acids: CASSYGSSPHFGTEAFF. In DNA form, the CDR3 reads TGTGCCAGCAGTTACGGCTCCTCTCCCCACTTTGGCACTGAAGCTTTCTTT.

The V and J genes are TRBV7-2 and TRBJ2-7; no clear D gene. The V end was cut by 1 base, the J end by 6 bases, with 10 bases between. The CDR3 is 13 amino acids. Germline lookup yields CDR1 SGHTA and CDR2 FQGNSA. For the CDR3, the DNA is TGTGCCAGCAGCTTAGATCCTAGTACCGAGCAGTACTTC. It translates to CASSLDPSTEQYF.

The rearrangement uses TRBV7-8 and TRBJ1-1; no clear D. The CDR3 loop spans 12 amino acids. Germline V gene data show CDR1 as SGHVS and CDR2 as FQNEAQ. V was shortened by 2 bases and J by 8 bases, with 9 bases between the two germline ends. The CDR3 coding sequence is TGTGCCAGCAGCTTAAAAGGGTGGGAAGCTTTCTTT. Its translation is CASSLKGWEAFF.

The V call is TRBV19, the J call TRBJ1-5; possible D gene TRBD1, 5 bases. CDR1 LNHDA and CDR2 SQIVND come from the germline V gene (reference sequence). The CDR3 extends over 15 amino acids. V was trimmed by 3 bases and J by 0 bases, leaving 9 bases between them. CDR3 amino acids: CASSILGGSNQPQHF. The CDR3 nucleotides read TGTGCCAGTAGTATTCTCGGGGGTAGCAATCAGCCCCAGCATTTT.

This clonotype occurred many times. This chain links TRBV7-8 with TRBJ1-1; D gene unclear. V was trimmed by 4 bases and J by 5 bases, leaving 14 bases between them. The CDR3 sequence is 14 residues long. From germline, CDR1 is SGHVS and CDR2 FQNEAQ. The CDR3 bases are TGTGCCAGCAGCTCGCCGGGTCGGTGGACTGAAGCTTTCTTT. As protein: CASSSPGRWTEAFF.

J is TRBJ2-1 and V is TRBV5-1; D gene uncertain. Deletions cut 3 bases from V and 1 base from J, with 11 bases between. Germline values: CDR1 SGHRS, CDR2 YFSETQ. The CDR3 is 15 residues long. The CDR3 region is CASSSLGLSYNEQFF. Written as DNA, the CDR3 is TGCGCCAGCAGCTCCCTAGGGTTATCCTACAATGAGCAGTTCTTC.

The chain is built from TRBV5-1 and TRBJ2-2; no clear D gene. V shed 1 base and J shed 4 bases, with 8 bases lying between them. Looked up from germline, CDR1 is SGHRS and CDR2 is YFSETQ. The CDR3 length is 14 residues. CDR3 amino acids: CASSLNQATGELFF. The CDR3 nucleotides are TGCGCCAGCAGCTTGAACCAAGCCACCGGGGAGCTGTTTTTT.

This clonotype was observed at least ten times. V is TRBV12-3 or TRBV12-4 and J is TRBJ2-3, with 13 bases fitting TRBD2. V gave up 6 bases and J gave up 6 bases; unmatched junction bases: 3. The CDR3 sequence is 14 residues long. CDR3: CASRGTSGKDTQYF. DNA of the CDR3: TGTGCCAGCAGAGGGACTAGCGGGAAGGATACGCAGTATTTT.

V and J are TRBV20-1 and TRBJ2-7, with 7 bases aligning to TRBD2. The V segment lost 0 bases and the J segment 2 bases; nucleotides outside the gene matches: 7. The germline V gene encodes CDR1 DFQATT and CDR2 SNEGSKA (reference sequence). The CDR3 contains 15 residues. The CDR3 nucleotides read TGCAGTGCTAGAGATGTGCTAGCGGTAACCTACGAGCAGTACTTC. This gives the protein CSARDVLAVTYEQYF.

This clonotype was observed a few times. The chain is built from TRBV29-1 and TRBJ2-7; TRBD1 matches at 7 bases. Germline V gives CDR1 SQVTM, CDR2 ANQGSEA. Germline trimming cut 1 base from V and 2 bases from J; bases unmatched to any gene: 5. CDR3 length: 14 amino acids. The CDR3: CSVEGTGTAYEQYF. In DNA form, the CDR3 reads TGCAGCGTTGAAGGAACCGGGACAGCCTACGAGCAGTACTTC.

This clonotype occurred many times. This chain joins TRBV12-3 or TRBV12-4 and TRBJ2-1; 7 nucleotides agree with TRBD2. V was clipped by 6 bases and J by 4 bases; unmatched bases: 9. The CDR3 covers 15 residues. In DNA form, the CDR3 reads TGTGCCAGCAGACCCCCTGGGACTACATACAATGAGCAGTTCTTC. Translation gives CASRPPGTTYNEQFF.

V and J are TRBV19 and TRBJ1-1, with D perhaps matching TRBD1 (6 bases). Germline CDR1 LNHDA, CDR2 SQIVND (reference sequence). This CDR3 contains 13 residues. Trimming cost V 4 bases and J 4 bases, with 10 bases left between them. The CDR3 DNA reads TGTGCCAGTAGTACAGGGGAGGGCACTGAAGCTTTCTTT. Its translation: CASSTGEGTEAFF.

This clonotype appeared a few times. The chain links TRBV28 to TRBJ1-1, with 9 positions matching TRBD1. Germline V lookup: CDR1 MDHEN, CDR2 SYDVKM. J gave up 5 bases and V 5 bases, and 9 bases lay outside the gene matches. This CDR3 comprises 15 residues. CDR3 sequence: CASSQRQGGKTEAFF. The CDR3 DNA sequence: TGTGCCAGCAGTCAGCGACAGGGGGGGAAGACTGAAGCTTTCTTT. The variable domain in full, completed from reference TRBV28 and TRBJ1-1, reads DVKVTQSSRYLVKRTGEKVFLECVQDMDHENMFWYRQDPGLGLRLIYFSYDVKMKEKGDIPEGYSVSREKKERFSLILESASTNQTSMYLCASSQRQGGKTEAFFGQGTRLTVV.

V usage is TRBV29-1 and J usage is TRBJ2-3; D tentatively fits TRBD1 or TRBD2 (6 bases each). V gave up 3 bases and J gave up 1 base, with 20 bases separating them. The CDR3 extends over 17 amino acids. The germline CDR1 and CDR2 sequences are SQVTM and ANQGSEA. The CDR3 DNA follows: TGCAGCGTTGAGGGGGGAGTCAGGGGCCCACGCACAGATACGCAGTATTTT. Protein sequence: CSVEGGVRGPRTDTQYF.

The chain is built from TRBV27 and TRBJ2-3; 8 nucleotides agree with TRBD1. CDR1 is MNHEY, CDR2 SMNVEV, per germline (reference sequence). With V trimmed by 5 bases and J by 4 bases, 14 bases remained unmatched. The CDR3 covers 17 residues. The CDR3 reads CASSRTGGLSGADTQYF. CDR3 coding DNA: TGTGCCAGCAGTAGAACAGGGGGGCTATCGGGGGCAGATACGCAGTATTTT.

The chain links TRBV30 to TRBJ1-5; D uncertain. V lost 4 bases, J lost 0 bases, and 10 bases lay in between. CDR1 GTSNPN and CDR2 SVGIG come from the germline V gene (reference sequence). This CDR3 has 14 residues. Here the CDR3 reads CAWKASFSNQPQHF. The CDR3 region has the DNA TGTGCCTGGAAGGCAAGTTTTAGCAATCAGCCCCAGCATTTT.

DNA of the CDR3: TGTGCCTGGAGTAAGGCCGGGGGGCAGCCCCAGCATTTT. As protein: CAWSKAGGQPQHF. The chain links TRBV30 to TRBJ1-5; tentatively, D is TRBD1 (5 bases). CDR3 length: 13 amino acids. V lost 2 bases and J lost 7, with 12 bases in between. Germline V gives CDR1 GTSNPN, CDR2 SVGIG (reference sequence).

This clonotype was seen more than once but under ten times. The CDR3: CASSMTSGRTDTQYF. The CDR3 bases are TGTGCCAGTAGTATGACTAGCGGGCGCACAGATACGCAGTATTTT. The V and J genes are TRBV19 and TRBJ2-3, with 10 bases matching TRBD2. The CDR3 contains 15 residues. Unmatched junction bases numbered 1, after V lost 3 bases and J lost 1 base. Germline-derived CDR1 and CDR2 are LNHDA and SQIVND (reference sequence).

This sequence joins TRBV10-2 and TRBJ2-4; tentatively, D is TRBD1 (5 bases). Per the germline V gene, CDR1 is WSHSY and CDR2 is SAAADI. The CDR3 runs 13 residues. Trimming left V 10 bases short and J 0 bases short, with 10 bases between. DNA of the CDR3: TGCGCCACCAGGGATGTAGCCAAAAACATTCAGTACTTC. It translates to CATRDVAKNIQYF.

In this sample, this clonotype turned up a few times. This sequence joins TRBV12-3 or TRBV12-4 and TRBJ2-1; 7 nucleotides align to TRBD1. The J segment lost 4 bases and the V segment lost 6 bases, leaving 9 bases of the junction unmatched. The CDR3 runs 15 residues. The CDR3 sequence: CASSSTGTDYNEQFF. Written as DNA, the CDR3 is TGTGCCAGCAGCTCGACAGGGACGGATTACAATGAGCAGTTCTTC.

This clonotype was recorded a few times. V usage is TRBV12-3 or TRBV12-4 and J usage is TRBJ2-7; the D gene is possibly TRBD2 (5 bases). The CDR3 runs to 15 residues. V was trimmed by 3 bases and J by 4 bases, leaving 16 bases between them. The CDR3 is CASSFRTLDPYEQYF. The CDR3 DNA reads as TGTGCCAGCAGTTTTAGGACTTTGGACCCGTACGAGCAGTACTTC.

The gene calls are TRBV7-2 and TRBJ1-2; D is undetermined. V was shortened by 6 bases and J by 2 bases, with 7 bases between the two germline ends. This CDR3 is built from 12 residues. Per the germline V gene, CDR1 is SGHTA and CDR2 is FQGNSA. CDR3 loop: CASSQHNYGYTF. CDR3 nucleotide sequence: TGTGCCAGCAGTCAACACAACTATGGCTACACCTTC. Using reference TRBV7-2 and TRBJ1-2 for the parts outside the CDR3, the full variable domain is GAGVSQSPSNKVTEKGKDVELRCDPISGHTALYWYRQSLGQGLEFLIYFQGNSAPDKSGLPSDRFSAERTGGSVSTLTIQRTQQEDSAVYLCASSQHNYGYTFGSGTRLTVV.

This clonotype was seen only a few times. The chain carries TRBV7-2 and TRBJ1-5; D unclear. Germline loops: CDR1 SGHTA, CDR2 FQGNSA. Trimming left V 6 bases short and J 9 bases short, with 15 bases between. This CDR3 is built from 13 residues. In nucleotides, the CDR3 is TGTGCCAGCAGTTTCGGACGGACCGGGCCCCAGCATTTT. It yields the protein CASSFGRTGPQHF.

This clonotype was observed at least ten times. The chain recombines TRBV27 with TRBJ1-1; D not certain. The V gene lost 4 bases and the J gene lost 6 bases, with 9 bases spanning the gap. CDR3 length equals 12 residues. Germline-derived CDR1 and CDR2 are MNHEY and SMNVEV (reference sequence). For the CDR3, the DNA is TGTGCCAGCAGTTCTCTTCGGTCTGAAGCTTTCTTT. Translating it yields CASSSLRSEAFF.

There are a few counts of this clonotype. V gene TRBV27 combines with J gene TRBJ2-7; either TRBD1 or TRBD2 may fit D (5 bases each). The CDR3 runs 14 residues. V lost 6 bases and J lost 0, with 12 bases in between. From germline, CDR1 is MNHEY and CDR2 SMNVEV (reference sequence). The CDR3 region is CASSRGTASYEQYF. The CDR3 bases are TGTGCCAGCAGCCGAGGGACGGCCTCCTACGAGCAGTACTTC.

The chain has TRBV9 and TRBJ2-5, with 11 nucleotides matching TRBD2. Germline lookup yields CDR1 SGDLS and CDR2 YYNGEE. The CDR3 runs to 16 residues. V shed 3 bases, J shed 1 base, and the junction held 5 bases outside the gene matches. CDR3 nucleotide sequence: TGTGCCAGCAGCGAGGTAGCGGGAGGGGGCCAAGAGACCCAGTACTTC. Amino acids: CASSEVAGGGQETQYF.

This clonotype was counted ten times or more. The rearrangement links TRBV11-2 to TRBJ2-1; the match to TRBD2 covers 8 bases. J was trimmed by 6 bases and V by 5 bases; bases with no gene match: 9. Germline loops: CDR1 SGHAT, CDR2 FQNNGV. This CDR3 is 15 amino acids long. The chain's CDR3 is CASSAGLVGSNEQFF. CDR3 sequence (DNA): TGTGCCAGCAGCGCGGGACTAGTGGGCTCCAATGAGCAGTTCTTC.

This clonotype was seen many times. The rearrangement uses TRBV30 and TRBJ2-5; TRBD2 aligns across 13 bases. Trimming took 1 base from V and 4 from J; bases not matched to a gene: 6. Germline assignment: CDR1 GTSNPN and CDR2 SVGIG (reference sequence). There are 16 residues in the CDR3. The CDR3 bases are TGTGCCTGGAGTGCCGGACTAGCGGGAGCCCGAGAGACCCAGTACTTC. The encoded protein is CAWSAGLAGARETQYF.

Worth noting for this clonotype: This may come from a read error, since a much larger clone is one base off. J is TRBJ2-2 and V is TRBV28, with 9 bases fitting TRBD2. The V gene's germline CDR1 is MDHEN and CDR2 SYDVKM. CDR3 length: 15 amino acids. In DNA form, the CDR3 reads TGCGGCGTAGGCGGGAGGGCGGCTCGCCTCGGGGAGCTGTTTTTT. Amino acids: CGVGGRAARLGELFF.